These T cell receptor beta chains were read from a single sample in a study of T cell responses to AZD1222 COVID-19 vaccine. The protocol was immunoSEQ multiplex PCR, while the TCRdb copy is restricted to in-frame clones and leaves out a portion. The data hold about 110,000 clones, with around nine tenths observed a single time. This specimen was peripheral blood, taken 28 days after the second AZD1222 dose. The receptors originated from an adult who received the AZD1222 COVID-19 vaccine. Both conserved end residues are part of each CDR3. D genes are given only for firm matches. Clone size is given for some rows only: seen once, a few or many times, or a class if the clone is expanded.

TRBJ1-1,TRBV2,NA,NA,CASSEAIRRGDEAFF,TGTGCCAGCAGTGAAGCGATTAGGCGGGGCGATGAAGCTTTCTTT
TRBJ2-3,TRBV9,NA,NA,CASSVSPLVPTF,TGTGCCAGCAGCGTCAGCCCCCTGGTCCCCACTTTT
TRBJ2-1,TRBV19,NA,NA,CASRGSYNEQFF,TGTGCCAGCAGGGGCTCCTACAATGAGCAGTTCTTC
TRBJ2-5,TRBV6-8,NA,NA,CASSTRGAQETQYF,TGTGCCAGCAGCACCAGAGGGGCTCAAGAGACCCAGTACTTC
TRBJ2-5,TRBV7-2,NA,NA,CASSFGQQETQYF,TGTGCCAGCAGCTTCGGACAGCAAGAGACCCAGTACTTC
TRBJ2-2,TRBV10-3,NA,NA,CAISVLEQAGELFF,TGTGCCATCAGTGTCCTGGAACAAGCCGGGGAGCTGTTTTTT
TRBJ2-5,TRBV6-5,TRBD1,NA,CASSKQGLLQETQYF,TGTGCCAGCAGTAAACAGGGGCTCTTACAAGAGACCCAGTACTTC
TRBJ2-2,TRBV10-1,NA,few,CASSTGDHTGELFF,TGCGCCAGCAGTACTGGAGATCACACCGGGGAGCTGTTTTTT
TRBJ2-1,TRBV7-8,TRBD2,NA,CASSSREGFYNEQFF,TGTGCCAGCAGCTCCCGGGAGGGGTTCTACAATGAGCAGTTCTTC
TRBJ1-4,TRBV3-1/TRBV3-2,NA,once,CASSQARHSEEKLFF,TGTGCCAGCAGCCAAGCGCGACATTCGGAAGAAAAACTGTTTTTT
TRBJ2-1,TRBV7-8,NA,NA,CASSPPTPKANEQFF,TGTGCCAGCAGCCCTCCTACACCCAAAGCCAATGAGCAGTTCTTC
TRBJ2-3,TRBV5-1,NA,NA,CASSPGHEGSTDTQYF,TGCGCCAGCAGCCCGGGACACGAAGGGAGCACAGATACGCAGTATTTT
TRBJ1-1,TRBV2,TRBD1,NA,CASGPGGGTEAFF,TGTGCCAGCGGCCCAGGGGGCGGCACTGAAGCTTTCTTT
TRBJ2-1,TRBV19,NA,once,CASTIDRFPYNEQFF,TGTGCCAGTACCATAGACAGGTTCCCCTACAATGAGCAGTTCTTC
TRBJ2-7,TRBV7-9,TRBD1,NA,CASSPGQGFYEQYF,TGTGCCAGCAGCCCGGGACAGGGGTTCTACGAGCAGTACTTC
TRBJ2-5,TRBV6-4,TRBD1,NA,CASNGTGPGETQYF,TGTGCCAGCAACGGGACAGGGCCGGGAGAGACCCAGTACTTC
TRBJ1-2,TRBV27,NA,NA,CASSYGGDYYGYTF,TGTGCCAGCAGTTACGGCGGCGATTACTATGGCTACACCTTC
TRBJ2-5,TRBV5-1,TRBD1,NA,CASSLTGARGETQYF,TGCGCCAGCAGCTTGACAGGGGCCCGAGGAGAGACCCAGTACTTC
TRBJ1-1,TRBV6-4,NA,NA,CASSLSGSGNTEAFF,TGTGCCAGCAGTCTTTCGGGAAGTGGAAACACTGAAGCTTTCTTT
TRBJ1-1,TRBV20-1,TRBD1,NA,CSASTGGTEAFF,TGCAGTGCTAGTACAGGGGGGACTGAAGCTTTCTTT
TRBJ2-3,TRBV11-2,TRBD2,NA,CASRRTGTSGGPGVDTQYF,TGTGCCAGCAGGCGAACCGGGACTAGCGGGGGGCCAGGGGTAGATACGCAGTATTTT
TRBJ1-3,TRBV2,NA,NA,CASRQGAGNTIYF,TGTGCCAGCAGACAGGGAGCTGGAAACACCATATATTTT
TRBJ1-1,TRBV7-2,TRBD1,NA,CASSLVGTAIMNTEAFF,TGTGCCAGCAGCCTCGTCGGGACAGCGATCATGAACACTGAAGCTTTCTTT
TRBJ2-4,TRBV4-3,NA,once,CASSQELGAKNIQYF,TGCGCCAGCAGCCAAGAACTGGGAGCCAAAAACATTCAGTACTTC
TRBJ2-2,TRBV11-2,NA,NA,CASSFTLAPTGELFF,TGTGCCAGCAGCTTTACACTAGCCCCCACCGGGGAGCTGTTTTTT
TRBJ1-4,TRBV5-5,NA,NA,CASSPGVPNEKLFF,TGTGCCAGCAGCCCAGGGGTTCCCAATGAAAAACTGTTTTTT
TRBJ1-1,TRBV5-1,NA,NA,CASSLGIDSTYADTEAFF,TGCGCCAGCAGCTTGGGAATTGACAGCACGTACGCTGACACTGAAGCTTTCTTT
TRBJ1-4,TRBV27,NA,NA,CASISSGHRVEKLFF,TGTGCCAGCATCTCCTCGGGACACCGGGTGGAAAAACTGTTTTTT
TRBJ1-1,TRBV11-3,NA,NA,CASSLGDSSVAFF,TGTGCCAGCAGCTTAGGGGACTCCTCGGTAGCTTTCTTT
TRBJ1-4,TRBV25-1,NA,NA,CASSESQVDEKLFF,TGTGCCAGCAGTGAATCACAGGTCGACGAAAAACTGTTTTTT
TRBJ1-2,TRBV6-1,TRBD1,NA,CASSEEGTGAYGYTF,TGTGCCAGCAGTGAAGAAGGGACAGGGGCGTATGGCTACACCTTC
TRBJ1-2,TRBV3-1/TRBV3-2,TRBD1,NA,CASSHVDRNYGYTF,TGTGCCAGCAGCCATGTGGACAGGAACTATGGCTACACCTTC
TRBJ2-7,TRBV5-6,NA,few,CASSLVFREIEQYF,TGTGCCAGCAGCTTGGTTTTCAGGGAAATCGAGCAGTACTTC
TRBJ1-1,TRBV2,NA,NA,CASSVNRNMNTEAFF,TGTGCCAGCAGTGTTAATCGGAACATGAACACTGAAGCTTTCTTT
TRBJ2-7,TRBV7-9,TRBD2,NA,CASSRGLAGVHEQYF,TGTGCCAGCAGCCGGGGACTAGCGGGAGTACACGAGCAGTACTTC